The T cell receptor (beta chain) described here comes from a study of T cell clonotyping in hematopoietic cell transplantation. CDR1 is SGDLS, CDR2 YYNGEE, per germline. Trimming removed 3 bases at V and 7 bases at J, with 16 bases between. The CDR3 spans 15 residues. The assay was immunoSEQ multiplex PCR, and TCRdb's table has in-frame clones only and misses some. Of 9,000 to 13,000 clones listed, 85% to 90% are singletons. This chain uses TRBV9 with TRBJ1-4, with D possibly being TRBD1 (6 bases). This specimen consisted of PBMCs, obtained 100 days after allogeneic stem cell transplant. This clonotype was sampled from a female patient in her sixties who had an allogeneic stem cell transplant from an unrelated donor, so the T cells may come from the graft donor. Some clones in this sample may be carry-over from other donors' samples. The CDR3 nucleotides are TGTGCCAGCAGCGCCTACACAGGGCAAAGTGAAAAACTGTTTTTT. It is translated as CASSAYTGQSEKLFF.